This is a list of T cell receptor beta chains from one sample in a study of T cell repertoires in cytomegalovirus infection. These receptors lack a known antigen. Each CDR3 protein is one row after TCRdb ran MiXCR on the reads. Among 650,000 to 850,000 distinct CDR3 sequences, just under 30% were seen once, and the ten largest hold about 12%. The material was cultured CD8+ T cells from PBMCs, obtained from culture after CMV antigen stimulation. Every receptor here comes from a human donor in good health (CMV status not recorded). Some clones in this sample may be carry-over from other donors' samples. The CDR3 runs from the conserved cysteine through the conserved F or W. The order of the fields is V gene, J gene, D gene, clone size, CDR3 DNA, CDR3 protein. D genes are given only for firm matches. Clone sizes are given selectively: once, few, many, or a class where the clone is expanded.

TRBV28,TRBJ2-1,NA,NA,TGTGCCAGCAGTTTAGCAGGGTACCCGGGCGATGAGCAGTTCTTC,CASSLAGYPGDEQFF
TRBV7-6,TRBJ1-1,NA,few,TGTGCCAGCAGCTTCCTGGGGGAAAGGTGGACTGAAGCTTTCTTT,CASSFLGERWTEAFF
TRBV27,TRBJ1-1,TRBD1,few,TGTGCCAGCAAAAACGGACAGGGGGCCACTGAAGCTTTCTTT,CASKNGQGATEAFF
TRBV6-5,TRBJ1-1,NA,few,TGTGCCAGCAGTTACTCGAAGGGGGGCACTGAAGCTTTCTTT,CASSYSKGGTEAFF
TRBV15,TRBJ2-7,TRBD1,NA,TGTGCCACCGGTCCGGGACAGGGCGACTACGAGCAGTACTTC,CATGPGQGDYEQYF
TRBV14,TRBJ1-2,TRBD1,NA,TGTGCCAGCAGCCCGGACAGGAGAAACTATGGCTACACCTTC,CASSPDRRNYGYTF
TRBV27,TRBJ2-7,NA,many,TGTGCCAGCAGTTCCGGGGGTCATCCCTACGAGCAGTACTTC,CASSSGGHPYEQYF
TRBV5-1,TRBJ1-2,TRBD1,NA,TGCGCCAGCAGCTTGGGCCGGACAGGGGTGCACCTATCTGGAGGCTACACCTTC,CASSLGRTGVHLSGGYTF
TRBV12-3/TRBV12-4,TRBJ2-1,NA,few,TGTGCCAGCAGTTTTTCTACAGGGGGGGAGAACAATGAGCAGTTCTTC,CASSFSTGGENNEQFF
TRBV7-2,TRBJ2-1,NA,many,TGTGCCAGCAGCTTATGGCCCGGTGAATACAATGAGCAGTTCTTC,CASSLWPGEYNEQFF
TRBV2,TRBJ2-5,NA,NA,TGTGCCAGCAGTGAACTAGAGACCCAGTACTTC,CASSELETQYF
TRBV19,TRBJ1-1,NA,once,TGTGCCAGTAGTATTCTTAGGGAGGGTCAGGCGAGCATGAACACTGAAGCTTTCTTT,CASSILREGQASMNTEAFF
TRBV7-6,TRBJ2-2,TRBD2,NA,TGTGCCAGCAGCCCCCCTGGCGGGGGGCAGGGCACCGGGGAGCTGTTTTTT,CASSPPGGGQGTGELFF
TRBV2,TRBJ2-2,TRBD2,NA,TGTGCCAGCAGAGCGGGGGGGGCCGGCACCGGGGAGCTGTTTTTT,CASRAGGAGTGELFF
TRBV6-2/TRBV6-3,TRBJ2-5,TRBD2,NA,TGTGCCAGCAGTCCGGGGGGAGCGAAGACCCAGTACTTC,CASSPGGAKTQYF
TRBV2,TRBJ1-5,NA,NA,TGTGCCAGCAGTCCCGCCCGAGGGAGCAATCAGCCCCAGCATTTT,CASSPARGSNQPQHF
TRBV11-2,TRBJ2-3,TRBD2,NA,TGTGCCAGCAGGCCAAGACTAGCGGGGCCACAGGAAACAGATACGCAGTATTTT,CASRPRLAGPQETDTQYF
TRBV7-6,TRBJ2-2,TRBD1,NA,TGTGCCAGCAGCTTGGTGTTCTGGGACAGGGGGGTCGTCGGGGAGCTGTTTTTT,CASSLVFWDRGVVGELFF
TRBV15,TRBJ2-2,NA,NA,TGTGCCACCAGCAGAGGCCTCTCGAACACCGGGGAGCTGTTTTTT,CATSRGLSNTGELFF
TRBV4-2,TRBJ2-1,NA,NA,TGTGCCAGCAGCCAAGAGGGTCAATGGTTCTTC,CASSQEGQWFF
TRBV11-1,TRBJ2-1,TRBD1,NA,TGTGCCAGCAGCAAATCAGGGGGCCTCCTCTACAATGAGCAGTTCTTC,CASSKSGGLLYNEQFF
TRBV12-5,TRBJ2-1,NA,few,TGTGCTAGTGGTGCCGGGGGGCTTGAGCAGTTCTTC,CASGAGGLEQFF
TRBV11-2,TRBJ2-3,NA,few,TGTGCCTCCAGCTTATGGTTTACAGATACGCAGTATTTT,CASSLWFTDTQYF
TRBV19,TRBJ1-1,TRBD1,NA,TGTGCCAGTAGTTCCCGACAGGGACCTTGGGACACTGAAGCTTTCTTT,CASSSRQGPWDTEAFF
TRBV28,TRBJ1-1,NA,NA,TGTGCCAGCAGTTTAGGGTACCCCGGACTTATTGAAGCTTTCTTT,CASSLGYPGLIEAFF
TRBV20-1,TRBJ2-5,NA,NA,TGCAGTGCTAGGGCAGGGAGTCACCAAGAGACCCAGTACTTC,CSARAGSHQETQYF
TRBV27,TRBJ1-2,NA,few,TGTGCCAGCAGTGCAGGGAGAGGCTATGGCTACACCTTC,CASSAGRGYGYTF
TRBV6-2/TRBV6-3,TRBJ2-2,TRBD1,NA,TGTGCCACCACTACTCCCCGACCGGGACAGGGCTTCACCGGGGAGCTGTTTTTT,CATTTPRPGQGFTGELFF
TRBV7-7,TRBJ2-5,NA,NA,TGTGCTAGCAGCCCTAGAGGGGTCCGAGAGACCCAGTACTTC,CASSPRGVRETQYF
TRBV6-8,TRBJ2-2,NA,NA,TGTGCCAGCAGTTACTCGATGGGATCCACCGGGGAGCTGATTTTT,CASSYSMGSTGELIF
TRBV20-1,TRBJ1-1,NA,many,TGCAGTGCTCACCTCCTTGGCATGAACACTGAAGCTTTCTTT,CSAHLLGMNTEAFF
TRBV27,TRBJ2-1,TRBD2,NA,TGTGCCAGCAGTTTCCCCCCCACTAGCGGGGGGCTCCCTGAGCAGTTCTTC,CASSFPPTSGGLPEQFF
TRBV4-1,TRBJ1-1,TRBD1,many,TGTGCCAGCAGCCCCGGGACAGGCTACACTGAAGCTTTCTTT,CASSPGTGYTEAFF
TRBV5-4,TRBJ2-1,NA,few,TGTGCCAGCAGCTTGGCCCAATTGAACAATGAGCAGTTCTTC,CASSLAQLNNEQFF
TRBV6-1,TRBJ2-7,NA,few,TGTGCCAGCAGTGGGTGGAGTGACGAGCAGTACTTC,CASSGWSDEQYF
TRBV12-3/TRBV12-4,TRBJ2-3,TRBD2,many,TGTGCCAGCAGTCGTCTCGATCTGCTAGCGGGGCGACATACGCAGTATTTT,CASSRLDLLAGRHTQYF
TRBV12-3/TRBV12-4,TRBJ1-1,NA,NA,TGTGCCAGCAGTTCCGGAGGGAATGAAGCTTTCTTT,CASSSGGNEAFF
TRBV6-2/TRBV6-3,TRBJ2-7,NA,NA,TGTGCCAGCAGTTACTCGAAAACAGGACCCTACGAGCAGTACTTC,CASSYSKTGPYEQYF
TRBV6-5,TRBJ2-3,TRBD2,NA,TGTGCCAGCAGTCCCCCCGGGGCGGGGGGGCCCCGTTCGCAGTATTTT,CASSPPGAGGPRSQYF
TRBV7-9,TRBJ2-1,NA,few,TGTGCCAGCAGCTTAGGTTGGGGGCCAGACTCCTACAATGAGCAGTTCTTC,CASSLGWGPDSYNEQFF
TRBV7-6,TRBJ2-1,NA,many,TGTGCCAGCAGCCCAAGCCCCGAGTTACTCTACAATGAGCAGTTCTTC,CASSPSPELLYNEQFF
TRBV7-2,TRBJ2-3,TRBD2,many,TGTGCCAGCAGCTTACCCTTAATAGCGGGGGGGACAGATACGCAGTATTTT,CASSLPLIAGGTDTQYF
TRBV28,TRBJ2-4,TRBD1,NA,TGTGCCAGCGGGACAGGGGGGGAAAAAGACAAAAACATTCAGTACTTC,CASGTGGEKDKNIQYF
TRBV12-3/TRBV12-4,TRBJ1-5,TRBD1,NA,TGTGCCAGCAGTTTAAAAAGGAAGGCCGGGACAGTCACTTATAGCAATCAGCCCCAGCATTTT,CASSLKRKAGTVTYSNQPQHF
TRBV6-2/TRBV6-3,TRBJ2-2,NA,few,TGTGCCAGCCATGAGGCCAGGACCGGGGAGCTGTTTTTT,CASHEARTGELFF
TRBV27,TRBJ2-1,TRBD1,NA,TGTGCCAGCAGTTCGGGGACAGGGACGAACAATGAGCAGTTCTTC,CASSSGTGTNNEQFF
TRBV4-3,TRBJ2-3,TRBD1,NA,TGCGCCAGCAGCCAGTCTTTAACCGGGACAGGGAGCACAGATACGCAGTATTTT,CASSQSLTGTGSTDTQYF
TRBV7-9,TRBJ2-1,TRBD1,many,TGTGCCAGCAGCTTAGTAGGACAGGCCAACAATGAGCAGTTCTTC,CASSLVGQANNEQFF